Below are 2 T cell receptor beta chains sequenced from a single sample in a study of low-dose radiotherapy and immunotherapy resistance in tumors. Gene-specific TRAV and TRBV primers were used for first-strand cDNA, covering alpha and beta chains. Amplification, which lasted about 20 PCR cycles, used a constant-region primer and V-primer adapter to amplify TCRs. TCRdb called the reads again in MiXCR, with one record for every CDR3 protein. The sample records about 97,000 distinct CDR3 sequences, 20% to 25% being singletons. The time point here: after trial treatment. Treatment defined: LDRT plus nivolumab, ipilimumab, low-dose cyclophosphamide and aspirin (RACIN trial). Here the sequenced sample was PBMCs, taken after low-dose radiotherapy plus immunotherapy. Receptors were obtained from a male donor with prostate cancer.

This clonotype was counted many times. The CDR3 sequence: CASSPGKGSNEQYF. For the CDR3, the DNA is TGTGCCAGCTCACCAGGCAAGGGGAGCAACGAGCAGTACTTC. The rearrangement joins TRBV18 to TRBJ2-7; D may correspond to TRBD1 or TRBD2 (5 bases each). Trimming removed 2 bases at V and 5 bases at J, with 13 bases between. The CDR3 contains 14 residues. CDR1 and CDR2 (germline): KGHSH, LQKENI.

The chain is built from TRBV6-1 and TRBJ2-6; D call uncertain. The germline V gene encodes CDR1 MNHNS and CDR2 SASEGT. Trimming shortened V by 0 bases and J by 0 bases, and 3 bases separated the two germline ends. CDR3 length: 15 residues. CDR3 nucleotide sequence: TGTGCCAGCAGTGAAGCGGGCTCTGGGGCCAACGTCCTGACTTTC. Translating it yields CASSEAGSGANVLTF.